The 7 T cell receptor beta chains listed next were all sequenced from one sample in a study of cytomegalovirus exposure and HLA in healthy donors. The PCR had 60 Vbeta and 13 Jbeta primers. Profiling relied on immunoSEQ multiplex PCR, and the TCRdb table lists in-frame clones only, not all of them. The data hold 150,000 to 200,000 clones, with about 80% observed a single time. The sequencing input was PBMCs. These receptors came from a woman in her thirties in good health and CMV-seropositive.

The rearrangement uses TRBV5-4 and TRBJ2-5, with TRBD1 identical over 7 bases. Germline CDR1 reads SGHNT; CDR2 reads YYREEE (reference sequence). Trimming took 3 bases from V and 6 from J; bases not matched to a gene: 5. The CDR3 is 13 amino acids. As DNA, the CDR3 is TGTGCCAGCAGCTGGGACAGCGGCCAGACCCAGTACTTC. Translated: CASSWDSGQTQYF.

V gene TRBV2 combines with J gene TRBJ1-3, with D maybe TRBD1 (5 bases). The ends were cut back, 7 bases at V and 0 bases at J, with 10 bases in the middle. Germline V lookup: CDR1 SNHLY, CDR2 FYNNEI. The CDR3 covers 14 residues. CDR3 protein: CASTQQGSGNTIYF. CDR3 coding DNA: TGTGCCAGCACCCAGCAGGGCTCTGGAAACACCATATATTTT.

The rearrangement uses TRBV7-9 and TRBJ2-5, with D maybe TRBD2 (6 bases). Germline V lookup: CDR1 SEHNR, CDR2 FQNEAQ (reference sequence). The length of the CDR3 is 17 residues. V was trimmed by 5 bases and J by 0 bases, leaving 19 bases between them. Written as DNA, the CDR3 is TGTGCCAGCAGCCCCCGAGGGGAGGAAGCAGACCAAGAGACCCAGTACTTC. Protein: CASSPRGEEADQETQYF.

This clone was seen only once. The J gene is TRBJ1-4, the V gene TRBV23-1; TRBD1 agrees at 8 bases. TRBV23-1 is filed as an ORF, its function uncertain. The CDR3 totals 17 residues. V shed 3 bases and J 15 bases; nucleotides not matched to a gene: 21. The CDR3 DNA reads as TGCGCCAGCAGTCAGCCGACAGGGGAGGGTCTAAATGAAAGGGTGTTTTTT. This codes for CASSQPTGEGLNERVFF.

The chain carries TRBV21-1 and TRBJ1-2; the D segment call TRBD1 is taken from the table without a DNA check. TRBV21-1 is labeled a pseudogene. This CDR3 has 18 residues. The CDR3 DNA reads TGTGCCAGCAGGGGGTCCGACAGAGACTCACCTAGTTACTATGGCTACACCTTC. Its protein product is CASRGSDRDSPSYYGYTF.

Only a few counts were recorded for this clone. The chain uses TRBV5-4 and TRBJ1-6, with 11 positions matching TRBD1. Germline assignment: CDR1 SGHNT and CDR2 YYREEE (reference sequence). J was trimmed by 5 bases and V by 4 bases; bases with no gene match: 5. CDR3 size: 16 residues. CDR3 coding DNA: TGTGCCAGCAGCACAAGGACAGGGGGCAATAATTCACCCCTCCACTTT. Protein: CASSTRTGGNNSPLHF.

The chain carries TRBV5-4 and TRBJ2-1, with 8 bases fitting TRBD2. Germline values: CDR1 SGHNT, CDR2 YYREEE (reference sequence). The CDR3 runs 14 residues. V lost 1 base and J lost 10; bases outside the gene matches: 7. The CDR3 DNA is TGTGCCAGCAGCTTGCGGCGGGAGGCGGGGGAGCAGTTCTTC. It specifies CASSLRREAGEQFF. Full variable domain (rest looked up from reference TRBV5-4 and TRBJ2-1): ETGVTQSPTHLIKTRGQQVTLRCSSQSGHNTVSWYQQALGQGPQFIFQYYREEENGRGNFPPRFSGLQFPNYSSELNVNALELDDSALYLCASSLRREAGEQFFGPGTRLTVL.